One sample yielded the 29 T cell receptor beta chains listed below, sequenced in a study of blood T cell repertoires in COVID-19. Produced via immunoSEQ multiplex PCR; TCRdb's table is partial and in-frame only. Of 300,000 or so clones listed, 87% were seen once; the top ten hold about 1.6%. Sample: peripheral blood. The receptors originated from a woman in her thirties or forties who had recovered from COVID-19.

This clone showed up just once. The chain is built from TRBV11-2 and TRBJ2-5; D is undetermined. Germline assignment: CDR1 SGHAT and CDR2 FQNNGV. The CDR3 length is 11 residues. V was trimmed by 3 bases and J by 6 bases, leaving 5 bases between them. CDR3 amino acids: CASSFSQTQYF. CDR3 nucleotides: TGTGCCAGCAGCTTCTCCCAGACCCAGTACTTC.

The genes are TRBV6-5 and TRBJ2-1; TRBD1 is a possible D gene (5 bases). Germline values: CDR1 MNHEY, CDR2 SVGAGI. This CDR3 spans 14 amino acids. The germline V and J ends were trimmed by 0 bases and 4 bases, with 7 bases remaining between them. In nucleotides, the CDR3 is TGTGCCAGCAGTTACTCGAGACAGTACAATGAGCAGTTCTTC. This gives the protein CASSYSRQYNEQFF.

The chain links TRBV18 to TRBJ2-1, with 9 bases matching TRBD2. The CDR3 contains 16 residues. Germline trimming cut 3 bases from V and 0 bases from J; bases unmatched to any gene: 3. The V gene's germline CDR1 is KGHSH and CDR2 LQKENI. In nucleotides, the CDR3 is TGTGCCAGCTCACCCGGAGCGGGGGGCTCCTACAATGAGCAGTTCTTC. It codes for CASSPGAGGSYNEQFF.

For the CDR3, the DNA is TGTGCCAGCAGCCCCCCCCAGTCCCGGGGGAACACTGAAGCTTTCTTT. Protein sequence: CASSPPQSRGNTEAFF. The chain couples TRBV14 to TRBJ1-1; D call uncertain. CDR1 is SGHDN and CDR2 is FVKESK in the germline V gene. The CDR3 runs to 16 residues. With 4 bases removed from V and 1 base from J, the gap between germline ends came to 16 bases.

The genes are TRBV5-1 and TRBJ1-1; tentatively, D is TRBD1 (5 bases). The germline gives CDR1 SGHRS, CDR2 YFSETQ. Trimming stripped 6 bases from V and 6 bases from J, with 18 bases between. The CDR3 runs to 14 residues. The CDR3 sequence: CASTRTGGVAEAFF. Written as DNA, the CDR3 is TGCGCCAGCACCAGGACGGGGGGAGTGGCTGAAGCTTTCTTT.

The CDR3 DNA sequence: TGTGCCAGCTCACCACGGAGGGGAAGCAATCAGCCCCAGCATTTT. Translated, it gives CASSPRRGSNQPQHF. This chain joins TRBV18 and TRBJ1-5, with D possibly being TRBD1 (5 bases). CDR1 KGHSH and CDR2 LQKENI come from the germline V gene. Trimming took 1 base from V and 1 from J, leaving 8 bases between them. The CDR3 runs to 15 residues.

The DNA for the CDR3 is TGTGCCAGCAGCTCTTACTCCTCCGGGGCCAACGTCCTGACTTTC. Translation gives CASSSYSSGANVLTF. The chain links TRBV5-5 to TRBJ2-6; no firm D call. CDR1 SGHKS and CDR2 YYEKEE come from the germline V gene (reference sequence). The germline V and J ends were trimmed by 3 bases and 4 bases, with 11 bases remaining between them. This CDR3 is 15 amino acids long.

The rearrangement joins TRBV7-9 to TRBJ2-2, with D perhaps matching TRBD1 (6 bases). There are 17 residues in the CDR3. Per the germline V gene, CDR1 is SEHNR and CDR2 is FQNEAQ (reference sequence). V lost 3 bases to trimming and J lost 2 bases, with 16 bases between them. This CDR3 reads CASSLGAGTFNTGELFF. CDR3 coding DNA: TGTGCCAGCAGCTTGGGGGCCGGGACATTTAACACCGGGGAGCTGTTTTTT.

This chain joins TRBV18 and TRBJ1-2; D is ambiguous. The V and J ends lost 0 bases and 4 bases respectively, with 18 bases between them. The CDR3 totals 17 residues. From germline, CDR1 is KGHSH and CDR2 LQKENI. The CDR3 DNA follows: TGTGCCAGCTCACCACCTGGTAGTTTGCGGAGCTTCTATGGCTACACCTTC. Residues: CASSPPGSLRSFYGYTF.

V and J are TRBV2 and TRBJ1-4, with D perhaps TRBD1 (5 bases). The germline V gene has CDR1 SNHLY and CDR2 FYNNEI. Trimming left V 11 bases short and J 8 bases short, with 12 bases between. The CDR3 runs 11 residues. The CDR3 reads CAGGTEEKLFF. The CDR3 DNA sequence: TGTGCCGGAGGGACTGAAGAAAAACTGTTTTTT.

The rearrangement joins TRBV5-4 to TRBJ2-5, with D possibly matching TRBD1 (6 bases). Trimming took off 5 bases at V and 3 bases at J, with 14 bases between the two ends. The CDR3 length is 14 residues. Germline values: CDR1 SGHNT, CDR2 YYREEE (reference sequence). CDR3 bases: TGTGCCAGCAGAGGGGGACCCACGGAAGAGACCCAGTACTTC. It yields the protein CASRGGPTEETQYF.

The rearrangement links TRBV5-1 to TRBJ1-2; D gene uncertain. The V gene lost 0 bases and the J gene lost 4 bases, with 7 bases spanning the gap. Per the germline V gene, CDR1 is SGHRS and CDR2 is YFSETQ. The CDR3 length is 13 residues. In nucleotides, the CDR3 is TGCGCCAGCAGCTTGGCCACTCTCTATGGCTACACCTTC. It translates to CASSLATLYGYTF.

This chain joins TRBV19 and TRBJ1-2, with D possibly matching TRBD1 (6 bases). The CDR3 runs to 14 residues. Germline loops: CDR1 LNHDA, CDR2 SQIVND (reference sequence). Trimming removed 7 bases at V and 1 base at J, with 13 bases between. CDR3 region: CASTNRALNYGYTF. CDR3 coding DNA: TGTGCCAGTACCAACAGGGCCCTTAACTATGGCTACACCTTC.

The CDR3 here is CASSPLGAAGGFYEQYF. CDR3 nucleotide sequence: TGTGCCAGCAGCCCTCTAGGGGCGGCAGGAGGGTTCTACGAGCAGTACTTC. The chain joins TRBV6-2 or TRBV6-3 to TRBJ2-7, with a weak D call TRBD2 (6 bases). Per the germline V gene, CDR1 is MNHEY and CDR2 is SVGEGT. The V end was cut by 6 bases, the J end by 3 bases, with 24 bases between. The length of the CDR3 is 17 residues.

The rearrangement joins TRBV3-1 (or the pseudogene TRBV3-2) to TRBJ1-3; the match to TRBD1 covers 10 bases. J lost 3 bases, V lost 0 bases, and 5 bases had no gene match. Germline lookup yields CDR1 LGHDT and CDR2 YNNKEL (reference sequence). The CDR3 extends over 17 amino acids. The CDR3 loop reads CASSQDSRTGGGNTIYF. In DNA, the CDR3 is TGTGCCAGCAGCCAAGATTCCCGGACAGGGGGTGGAAACACCATATATTTT.

The chain uses TRBV4-3 and TRBJ1-2; the match to TRBD1 covers 7 bases. This CDR3 region has 16 residues. Per germline, CDR1 LGHNA and CDR2 YSLEER. The junction had 11 bases not matched to a gene; V was cut back by 2 bases and J by 5 bases. In DNA, the CDR3 is TGCGCCAGCAGCCAAAGACAGGGACCACGGCCTTATGGCTACACCTTC. This translates into CASSQRQGPRPYGYTF.

Here the CDR3 DNA reads TGCGCCAGCAGGTCTCTGGGGAGGGATGGCTACACCTTC. It specifies CASRSLGRDGYTF. The rearrangement uses TRBV5-1 and TRBJ1-2; D gene uncertain. V lost 5 bases to trimming and J lost 6 bases, with 14 bases between them. This CDR3 region has 13 residues. Germline V CDR1 and CDR2: SGHRS, YFSETQ.

The gene calls are TRBV4-2 and TRBJ1-2; D call uncertain. Germline CDR1 LGHNA, CDR2 YNFKEQ. V dropped 1 base and J dropped 2 bases, with 11 bases sitting between them. The CDR3 has 15 amino acids. The CDR3 spells CASSQGGELNYGYTF. CDR3 nucleotides: TGTGCCAGCAGCCAAGGTGGAGAACTCAACTATGGCTACACCTTC.

This clone showed up just a few times. The chain couples TRBV6-5 to TRBJ1-6; 10 nucleotides match TRBD1. The CDR3 is 15 residues long. Trimming removed 4 bases from V and 9 bases from J; junction bases left unmatched: 6. Germline-derived CDR1 and CDR2 are MNHEY and SVGAGI. CDR3 sequence (DNA): TGTGCCAGCAGTTTCCGACAGGGGGCTGGTTCACCCCTCCACTTT. As protein: CASSFRQGAGSPLHF.

J is TRBJ2-7 and V is TRBV5-5; weak D call: TRBD2 (6 bases). Per germline, CDR1 SGHKS and CDR2 YYEKEE (reference sequence). The CDR3 consists of 15 residues. Trimming took off 0 bases at V and 1 base at J, with 11 bases between the two ends. The CDR3 sequence: CASSLVPSVSYEQYF. In DNA, the CDR3 is TGTGCCAGCAGCTTGGTCCCTAGCGTTTCCTACGAGCAGTACTTC.

The chain has TRBV3-1 (or the pseudogene TRBV3-2) and TRBJ2-2; D unclear. V dropped 2 bases and J dropped 7 bases, with 11 bases sitting between them. This CDR3 has 14 amino acids. Germline CDR1 LGHDT, CDR2 YNNKEL (reference sequence). The CDR3 region is CASSQKESYGELFF. The CDR3 region has the DNA TGTGCCAGCAGCCAAAAGGAGAGCTACGGGGAGCTGTTTTTT.

The V gene is TRBV4-1, the J gene TRBJ2-5; tentative D call: TRBD2 (6 bases). The CDR3 has 12 residues. In germline, CDR1 is MGHRA, CDR2 YSYEKL. Trimming removed 2 bases at V and 10 bases at J, with 11 bases between. CDR3 DNA: TGCGCCAGCAGCCAACCTGGCGGGGTCCAGTACTTC. This gives the protein CASSQPGGVQYF.

The DNA for the CDR3 is TGTGCCACCCAGGGACAGAGATACCAGCCCCAGCATTTT. Its protein product is CATQGQRYQPQHF. The chain uses TRBV19 and TRBJ1-5; 7 nucleotides match TRBD1. V shed 10 bases and J 7 bases; nucleotides not matched to a gene: 10. CDR1 and CDR2 (germline): LNHDA, SQIVND (reference sequence). CDR3 length equals 13 residues.

V gene TRBV15 combines with J gene TRBJ1-3; D gene ambiguous. The CDR3 covers 14 residues. Germline CDR1 and CDR2: LNHNV and YYDKDF (reference sequence). Trimming took off 2 bases at V and 0 bases at J, with 5 bases between the two ends. CDR3 region: CATSRQRSGNTIYF. The CDR3 nucleotides read TGTGCCACCAGCAGACAGCGCTCTGGAAACACCATATATTTT.

The chain carries TRBV6-5 and TRBJ2-2; D is unclear. Per germline, CDR1 MNHEY and CDR2 SVGAGI. The CDR3 runs 13 residues. V dropped 6 bases and J dropped 0 bases, with 5 bases sitting between them. CDR3 DNA sequence: TGTGCCAGCAGCCCCTCGAACACCGGGGAGCTGTTTTTT. This codes for CASSPSNTGELFF.

This clone turned up a few times. V usage is TRBV9 and J usage is TRBJ2-1, with a tentative D call TRBD1 (6 bases). The CDR3 loop spans 16 amino acids. CDR1 and CDR2 from the germline V gene are SGDLS and YYNGEE. The V gene lost 2 bases and the J gene lost 4 bases, with 16 bases spanning the gap. The CDR3 DNA sequence: TGTGCCAGCAGCGTGGAACAGGGAATAGGGTACAATGAGCAGTTCTTC. Amino acid sequence: CASSVEQGIGYNEQFF.

The rearrangement links TRBV4-3 to TRBJ2-7, with a tentative D call TRBD1 (5 bases). This CDR3 spans 16 amino acids. V lost 4 bases and J 2 bases, leaving 18 bases between the germline ends. Germline assignment: CDR1 LGHNA and CDR2 YSLEER. The CDR3 nucleotides read TGCGCCAGCAGCCTCCCGAGGAGCAGGGCAGCCTACGAGCAGTACTTC. Translated: CASSLPRSRAAYEQYF.

The V call is TRBV29-1, the J call TRBJ2-5; 11 bases line up with TRBD2. The germline CDR1 and CDR2 sequences are SQVTM and ANQGSEA. This CDR3 spans 12 amino acids. J lost 7 bases, V lost 4 bases, and 2 bases had no gene match. CDR3 in DNA: TGCAGCGTTGGACTAGCGGGGAGGACCCAGTACTTC. Protein sequence: CSVGLAGRTQYF.

The count of this clone is one. This chain connects TRBV7-9 to TRBJ2-3; unclear D gene. Germline V gene lookup returns CDR1 SEHNR and CDR2 FQNEAQ (reference sequence). This CDR3 is built from 13 residues. Trimming left V 4 bases short and J 2 bases short, with 7 bases between. The CDR3 loop is CASSYTATDTQYF. The CDR3, as DNA: TGTGCCAGCAGCTATACAGCCACAGATACGCAGTATTTT. The whole variable domain, filled in from reference TRBV7-9 and TRBJ2-3, reads DTGVSQNPRHKITKRGQNVTFRCDPISEHNRLYWYRQTLGQGPEFLTYFQNEAQLEKSRLLSDRFSAERPKGSFSTLEIQRTEQGDSAMYLCASSYTATDTQYFGPGTRLTVL.